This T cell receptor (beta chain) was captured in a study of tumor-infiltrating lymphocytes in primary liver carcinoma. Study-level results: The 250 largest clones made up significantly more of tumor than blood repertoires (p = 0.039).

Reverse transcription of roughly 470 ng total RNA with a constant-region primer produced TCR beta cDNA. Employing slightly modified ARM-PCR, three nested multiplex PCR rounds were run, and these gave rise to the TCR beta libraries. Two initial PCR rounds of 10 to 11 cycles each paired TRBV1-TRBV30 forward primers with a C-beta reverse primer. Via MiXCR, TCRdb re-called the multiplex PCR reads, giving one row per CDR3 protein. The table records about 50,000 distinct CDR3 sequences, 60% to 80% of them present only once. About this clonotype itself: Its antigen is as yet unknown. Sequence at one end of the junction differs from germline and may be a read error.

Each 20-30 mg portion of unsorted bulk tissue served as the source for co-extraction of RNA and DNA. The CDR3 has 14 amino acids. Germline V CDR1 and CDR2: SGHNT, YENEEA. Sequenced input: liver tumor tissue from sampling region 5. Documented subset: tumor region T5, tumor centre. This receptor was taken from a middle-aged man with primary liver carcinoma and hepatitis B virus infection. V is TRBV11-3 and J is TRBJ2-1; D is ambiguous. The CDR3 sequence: CAISIRGRNNEQFF. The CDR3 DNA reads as TGTGCCATCAGCATAAGAGGACGGAACAATGAGCAGTTCTTC.